Each of the 30 T cell receptor beta chains below was sequenced from the same sample in a study of OX40 agonist ivuxolimab in advanced cancers. The assay was immunoSEQ multiplex PCR, and TCRdb's table has in-frame clones only and misses some. The table records 63,000 or so clones, over 80% of them present only once. Sequenced here: CD4+ or CD8+ T cells sorted from blood, sampled in a trial of the OX40 agonist ivuxolimab. All receptors derive from an adult with an advanced solid tumor such as melanoma, head and neck, liver or kidney cancer.

The chain has TRBV6-5 and TRBJ1-2, with unresolved D. The germline CDR1 and CDR2 sequences are MNHEY and SVGAGI. Trimming cost V 2 bases and J 7 bases, with 11 bases left between them. The CDR3 sequence is 13 residues long. CDR3 coding DNA: TGTGCCAGCAGTTACAATCCGGCGGGTGGCTACACCTTC. It yields the protein CASSYNPAGGYTF.

A single count supports this clone. The chain is built from TRBV19 and TRBJ2-1; perhaps D is TRBD1 or TRBD2 (5 bases each). The V gene lost 7 bases and the J gene lost 2 bases, with 24 bases spanning the gap. The V gene's germline CDR1 is LNHDA and CDR2 SQIVND (reference sequence). The CDR3 is made up of 18 amino acids. The CDR3 nucleotides are TGTGCCAGTATGGTGGGAGAGGCTCGGGACCCCACCTACAATGAGCAGTTCTTC. Its translation: CASMVGEARDPTYNEQFF. The full variable domain, completed using reference TRBV19 and TRBJ2-1, is DGGITQSPKYLFRKEGQNVTLSCEQNLNHDAMYWYRQDPGQGLRLIYYSQIVNDFQKGDIAEGYSVSREKKESFPLTVTSAQKNPTAFYLCASMVGEARDPTYNEQFFGPGTRLTVL.

The chain carries TRBV28 and TRBJ2-7, with a possible D match to TRBD2 (6 bases). The CDR3 totals 14 residues. Trimming took 3 bases from V and 5 from J, leaving 14 bases between them. Germline V gene lookup returns CDR1 MDHEN and CDR2 SYDVKM. The chain's CDR3 is CASSLWGEAHEQYV. Here the CDR3 DNA reads TGTGCCAGCAGTTTGTGGGGGGAGGCTCACGAGCAGTACGTC.

The genes are TRBV27 and TRBJ1-2; D not resolved. Germline V gene data show CDR1 as MNHEY and CDR2 as SMNVEV (reference sequence). Deletions cut 0 bases from V and 7 bases from J, with 9 bases between. The CDR3 is 13 amino acids. The CDR3 sequence: CASSLSYIGGYTF. CDR3 nucleotides: TGTGCCAGCAGTTTATCCTACATAGGTGGCTACACCTTC.

This clone appeared a single time. The chain is built from TRBV9 and TRBJ2-1, with 9 bases lining up with TRBD1. Germline V CDR1 and CDR2: SGDLS, YYNGEE. The CDR3 totals 15 residues. V dropped 0 bases and J dropped 8; count of bases not matched to a gene: 6. The CDR3 sequence is CASSVVGQGNYEQFF. The CDR3 DNA follows: TGTGCCAGCAGCGTAGTGGGACAGGGTAATTATGAGCAGTTCTTC.

The chain joins TRBV28 to TRBJ1-1; D unclear. CDR1 is MDHEN, CDR2 SYDVKM, per germline. The CDR3 extends over 17 amino acids. The V end lost 1 base, the J end lost 1 base, and 16 bases lay between the germline ends. In nucleotides, the CDR3 is TGTGCCAGCAGTTTATATGGCGCCGTCATTGGGAACACTGAAGCTTTCTTT. This sequence encodes CASSLYGAVIGNTEAFF.

This clone was seen once. In DNA form, the CDR3 reads TGTGCCAGCAGCCCGGGGACAACCTGGGTGGATACGCAGTATTTT. Translated, it gives CASSPGTTWVDTQYF. The chain combines TRBV11-2 with TRBJ2-3; D is possibly TRBD1 (6 bases). Germline V CDR1 and CDR2: SGHAT, FQNNGV. This CDR3 has 15 residues. Trimming stripped 5 bases from V and 6 bases from J, with 18 bases between.

This chain connects TRBV5-1 to TRBJ2-7, with 8 bases aligning to TRBD2. Looked up from germline, CDR1 is SGHRS and CDR2 is YFSETQ. V shed 5 bases, J shed 2 bases, and the junction held 9 bases outside the gene matches. The CDR3 covers 15 residues. The DNA for the CDR3 is TGCGCCAGCAGTTTTGTAGCGGGACACGCCTACGAGCAGTACTTC. This encodes CASSFVAGHAYEQYF.

The chain joins TRBV4-1 to TRBJ1-1; no clear D. Germline loops: CDR1 MGHRA, CDR2 YSYEKL. With 1 base removed from V and 6 bases from J, the gap between germline ends came to 9 bases. The CDR3 is made up of 13 amino acids. As DNA, the CDR3 is TGCGCCAGCAGCCAAGGGGGTCAACCTGAAGCTTTCTTT. Its protein is CASSQGGQPEAFF.

V and J are TRBV4-2 and TRBJ1-4; D is possibly TRBD1 (5 bases). Germline-derived CDR1 and CDR2 are LGHNA and YNFKEQ. V lost 0 bases and J lost 6, with 11 bases in between. The CDR3 totals 15 residues. In nucleotides, the CDR3 is TGTGCCAGCAGCCAAGAGGCAGGAGGGGATGAAAAACTGTTTTTT. Its translation: CASSQEAGGDEKLFF.

V gene TRBV27 combines with J gene TRBJ2-5, with D maybe TRBD2 (5 bases). The J call may be in error: the DNA end matches TRBJ2-7 better. The CDR3 runs 16 residues. The germline CDR1 and CDR2 sequences are MNHEY and SMNVEV (reference sequence). This CDR3 is CASSLTPGLTSYEQYF. In DNA, the CDR3 is TGTGCCAGCAGTTTGACACCAGGACTTACCTCCTACGAGCAGTACTTC.

The chain carries TRBV6-5 and TRBJ1-1; no definite D call. Per germline, CDR1 MNHEY and CDR2 SVGAGI. CDR3 size: 13 residues. Trimming removed 2 bases from V and 2 bases from J, with 6 bases in between. The CDR3 nucleotides read TGTGCCAGCAGTTACGGAATCAACACTGAAGCTTTCTTT. Amino acids: CASSYGINTEAFF.

The chain links TRBV6-1 to TRBJ2-1, with 10 nucleotides matching TRBD1. The CDR3 extends over 17 amino acids. In germline, CDR1 is MNHNS, CDR2 SASEGT. V gave up 2 bases and J gave up 5 bases; unmatched junction bases: 9. The CDR3 is CASSELGQGMPHNEQFF. The DNA of the CDR3 is TGTGCCAGCAGTGAACTGGGACAGGGGATGCCTCACAATGAGCAGTTCTTC.

This chain links TRBV5-6 with TRBJ1-1; a weak D match, TRBD1 (5 bases). In germline, CDR1 is SGHDT, CDR2 YYEEEE. V dropped 3 bases and J dropped 1 base, with 19 bases sitting between them. The CDR3 has 17 amino acids. The CDR3 nucleotides are TGTGCCAGCAGCTCTGACTTATCCAGGGAGGCGAACACTGAAGCTTTCTTT. Protein: CASSSDLSREANTEAFF.

V gene TRBV15 combines with J gene TRBJ2-7; D uncertain. This CDR3 is 16 amino acids long. V was cut by 3 bases and J by 2 bases, with 17 bases left in between. Germline lookup yields CDR1 LNHNV and CDR2 YYDKDF (reference sequence). The CDR3: CATSRKHLVIPYEQYF. As DNA, the CDR3 is TGTGCCACCAGCAGGAAACACTTGGTGATCCCCTACGAGCAGTACTTC. Based on the CDR3 plus reference TRBV15 and TRBJ2-7, the full variable domain is DAMVIQNPRYQVTQFGKPVTLSCSQTLNHNVMYWYQQKSSQAPKLLFHYYDKDFNNEADTPDNFQSRRPNTSFCFLDIRSPGLGDTAMYLCATSRKHLVIPYEQYFGPGTRLTVT.

Details on this clone: Other DNA sequences in the same sample also yield this CDR3. J is TRBJ1-5 and V is TRBV27; maybe TRBD1 (6 bases). Trimming shortened V by 6 bases and J by 3 bases, and 12 bases separated the two germline ends. CDR1 and CDR2 (germline): MNHEY, SMNVEV (reference sequence). This CDR3 has 14 amino acids. This chain's CDR3 is CASRKGGPNQPQHF. The CDR3 nucleotides are TGTGCCAGCAGGAAGGGGGGACCCAATCAGCCCCAGCATTTT.

The chain uses TRBV28 and TRBJ2-7, with unresolved D. This CDR3 has 14 amino acids. V lost 5 bases and J lost 6, with 17 bases in between. CDR1 and CDR2 (germline): MDHEN, SYDVKM. CDR3 sequence reads: CASSPIEAAIEQYF. CDR3 DNA sequence: TGTGCCAGCAGTCCCATCGAGGCCGCCATCGAGCAGTACTTC.

This chain links TRBV9 with TRBJ1-1; TRBD1 agrees at 7 bases. Germline V CDR1 and CDR2: SGDLS, YYNGEE. Germline trimming cut 3 bases from V and 0 bases from J; bases unmatched to any gene: 11. This CDR3 spans 17 amino acids. The CDR3 coding sequence is TGTGCCAGCAGCGCAGTATCGGGACAGCGATTGAACACTGAAGCTTTCTTT. This codes for CASSAVSGQRLNTEAFF.

The J gene is TRBJ2-7, the V gene TRBV27; D possibly corresponds to TRBD1 (5 bases). Trimming left V 3 bases short and J 12 bases short, with 18 bases between. In germline, CDR1 is MNHEY, CDR2 SMNVEV (reference sequence). CDR3 length: 13 residues. In nucleotides, the CDR3 is TGTGCCAGCAGTTTCCTATCCGGCCCCAGGGTGTACTTC. It specifies CASSFLSGPRVYF.

The chain is built from TRBV6-1 and TRBJ2-7, with 8 bases that match TRBD1. The CDR3 sequence is 14 residues long. V was pared by 5 bases and J by 2 bases, with 5 bases of the junction left unmatched. The germline CDR1 and CDR2 sequences are MNHNS and SASEGT. This CDR3 is CASSPGQATYEQYF. The CDR3 DNA follows: TGTGCCAGCAGTCCGGGACAGGCGACCTACGAGCAGTACTTC.

The V and J genes are TRBV4-1 and TRBJ2-5; 7 nucleotides line up with TRBD2. V lost 0 bases to trimming and J lost 7 bases; unmatched junction nucleotides: 11. The CDR3 loop spans 16 amino acids. The germline V gene has CDR1 MGHRA and CDR2 YSYEKL. CDR3 bases: TGCGCCAGCAGCCAAGATCGGGCTAGCGGAGGCGGGACCCAGTACTTC. As protein: CASSQDRASGGGTQYF.

The genes are TRBV6-5 and TRBJ1-1; D remains unclear. The V and J ends lost 4 bases and 0 bases respectively, with 9 bases between them. This CDR3 region has 14 residues. The germline V gene has CDR1 MNHEY and CDR2 SVGAGI. In DNA form, the CDR3 reads TGTGCCAGCAGTTTCGTGGGCATGAACACTGAAGCTTTCTTT. Its protein is CASSFVGMNTEAFF.

The V gene is TRBV9, the J gene TRBJ2-3; D is perhaps TRBD2 (5 bases). Trimming stripped 3 bases from V and 1 base from J, with 12 bases between. The CDR3 is made up of 15 amino acids. Germline CDR1 is SGDLS and CDR2 is YYNGEE. CDR3: CASSAERRRTDTQYF. The CDR3 DNA follows: TGTGCCAGCAGCGCAGAGCGGAGGCGCACAGATACGCAGTATTTT.

The chain links TRBV6-5 to TRBJ2-7; TRBD2 agrees at 10 bases. Unmatched junction bases numbered 2, after V lost 2 bases and J lost 4 bases. The CDR3 totals 14 residues. Germline CDR1 MNHEY, CDR2 SVGAGI. The CDR3 sequence: CASSYGTSEYEQYF. The CDR3 nucleotides read TGTGCCAGCAGTTACGGGACTAGCGAATACGAGCAGTACTTC.

This chain joins TRBV27 and TRBJ2-1; possibly TRBD1 for D (5 bases). V was clipped by 6 bases and J by 7 bases, with 10 bases between them. Looked up from germline, CDR1 is MNHEY and CDR2 is SMNVEV (reference sequence). This CDR3 spans 12 amino acids. The CDR3 reads CASSRQFNEQFF. In nucleotides, the CDR3 is TGTGCCAGCAGCCGACAGTTTAATGAGCAGTTCTTC.

The rearrangement uses TRBV7-6 and TRBJ1-1, with a possible D match to TRBD1 (5 bases). The ends were cut back, 5 bases at V and 6 bases at J, with 19 bases in the middle. Germline V gene lookup returns CDR1 SGHVS and CDR2 FNYEAQ. The CDR3 sequence is 15 residues long. The CDR3 coding sequence is TGTGCCAGCAGCACGCGGGGGGGGGAGTACGCTGAAGCTTTCTTT. Protein sequence: CASSTRGGEYAEAFF.

On this clone itself: The sample holds other DNA sequences that translate to the same CDR3. This chain joins TRBV6-5 and TRBJ1-5, with D uncertain. Germline V lookup: CDR1 MNHEY, CDR2 SVGAGI. The CDR3 is 14 amino acids. Trimming shortened V by 2 bases and J by 0 bases, and 5 bases separated the two germline ends. As DNA, the CDR3 is TGTGCCAGCAGTTACCTGAATAGCAATCAGCCCCAGCATTTT. It is translated as CASSYLNSNQPQHF.

The chain carries TRBV27 and TRBJ2-7, with D perhaps TRBD1 or TRBD2 (5 bases each). The CDR3 covers 15 residues. The V gene lost 6 bases and the J gene lost 2 bases, with 17 bases spanning the gap. Germline values: CDR1 MNHEY, CDR2 SMNVEV (reference sequence). The CDR3 region is CASSSRGDRAYEQYV. The CDR3 DNA is TGTGCCAGCAGCTCGAGGGGTGATCGGGCCTACGAGCAGTACGTC.

This clone was detected only a few times. The chain joins TRBV7-9 to TRBJ1-2; 7 nucleotides align to TRBD1. J was trimmed by 6 bases and V by 5 bases; bases with no gene match: 6. The CDR3 runs to 13 residues. The germline gives CDR1 SEHNR, CDR2 FQNEAQ (reference sequence). CDR3 in amino acids: CASSGTGADGYTF. CDR3 nucleotide sequence: TGTGCCAGCAGCGGTACAGGGGCGGATGGCTACACCTTC.

The chain has TRBV15 and TRBJ2-5; 7 bases fit TRBD1. The DNA end is more similar to TRBJ2-7, so the J call may be wrong. Germline assignment: CDR1 LNHNV and CDR2 YYDKDF (reference sequence). The CDR3 runs 15 residues. DNA of the CDR3: TGTGCCACCAGCGGCGCACGACAGGGCTCCTACGAGCAGTACTTC. Amino acids: CATSGARQGSYEQYF.